These 26 T cell receptor beta chains were sequenced from one sample in a study of cytomegalovirus exposure and HLA in healthy donors. Produced via immunoSEQ multiplex PCR; TCRdb's table is partial and in-frame only. This repertoire shows 57,000 or so clones, around 96% found once; its top ten account for approximately 1%. The sequencing sample was made of PBMCs. The receptors were gathered from a man aged 18 to 30 in good health and CMV-seronegative.

This chain uses TRBV5-3 with TRBJ2-7; the D gene is possibly TRBD1 (5 bases). TRBV5-3 is flagged as an ORF with uncertain function. V lost 4 bases and J lost 3, with 14 bases in between. The CDR3 is made up of 14 amino acids. The CDR3 protein is CARSPRVRGYEQYF. For the CDR3, the DNA is TGTGCCAGAAGCCCAAGGGTTAGGGGCTACGAGCAGTACTTC.

The chain employs TRBV5-4 and TRBJ2-2; a weak D match, TRBD2 (6 bases). Deletions cut 0 bases from V and 6 bases from J, with 6 bases between. The CDR3 loop spans 13 amino acids. Germline CDR1 and CDR2: SGHNT and YYREEE (reference sequence). CDR3 nucleotides: TGTGCCAGCAGCTTGGGGGGGGCCGGGGAGCTGTTTTTT. This codes for CASSLGGAGELFF.

V is TRBV15 and J is TRBJ2-7, with D possibly matching TRBD2 (5 bases). The CDR3 length is 17 residues. Trimming took 3 bases from V and 2 from J, leaving 20 bases between them. CDR1 LNHNV and CDR2 YYDKDF come from the germline V gene (reference sequence). The CDR3 sequence is CATSRAIFPGRTYEQYF. CDR3 bases: TGTGCCACCAGCAGGGCCATCTTTCCGGGAAGGACCTACGAGCAGTACTTC.

To note about this clone: The junction departs from germline at one end; a sequencing error may be responsible. The chain recombines TRBV9 with TRBJ2-7; D might be TRBD1 (6 bases). Germline V gene lookup returns CDR1 SGDLS and CDR2 YYNGEE. The CDR3 covers 15 residues. The CDR3 DNA reads as TGTGCCAGCAGCGTAGGGGGGCGCCCAGCCTACGAGCAATACTTC. Translation: CASSVGGRPAYEQYF.

V usage is TRBV20-1 and J usage is TRBJ2-7; D gene unclear. This CDR3 region has 11 residues. Germline V gene lookup returns CDR1 DFQATT and CDR2 SNEGSKA (reference sequence). Trimming took 6 bases from V and 2 from J, leaving 8 bases between them. CDR3: CSAKSTYEQYF. The CDR3 region has the DNA TGCAGTGCAAAGAGTACCTACGAGCAGTACTTC.

V is TRBV27 and J is TRBJ1-2, with D tentatively TRBD1 (5 bases). V lost 3 bases to trimming and J lost 4 bases, with 15 bases between them. This CDR3 comprises 15 residues. Germline CDR1 MNHEY, CDR2 SMNVEV (reference sequence). The CDR3: CASSLTTAKIYGYTF. DNA of the CDR3: TGTGCCAGCAGTTTGACGACAGCCAAAATCTATGGCTACACCTTC.

V and J are TRBV6-5 and TRBJ1-5; TRBD1 matches at 8 bases. The V and J ends lost 5 bases and 5 bases, in that order; junction bases with no gene match: 5. Germline CDR1 is MNHEY and CDR2 is SVGAGI. The CDR3 covers 14 residues. The CDR3 spells CASSRQGQDQPQHF. The CDR3 DNA sequence: TGTGCCAGCAGTCGACAGGGGCAGGATCAGCCCCAGCATTTT.

The rearrangement uses TRBV27 and TRBJ2-1; D unresolved. This CDR3 has 14 amino acids. CDR1 MNHEY and CDR2 SMNVEV come from the germline V gene (reference sequence). V was shortened by 11 bases and J by 0 bases, with 14 bases between the two germline ends. The CDR3 region has the DNA TGTGCCTCCGGCGCGGCGAGCTCCTACAATGAGCAGTTCTTC. The encoded protein is CASGAASSYNEQFF.

This rearrangement joins TRBV6-1 to TRBJ2-3; the match to TRBD2 covers 7 bases. Germline V gives CDR1 MNHNS, CDR2 SASEGT. Germline trimming cut 6 bases from V and 5 bases from J; bases unmatched to any gene: 8. This CDR3 spans 14 amino acids. In DNA, the CDR3 is TGTGCCAGCAGGACGGCTAGCGGCTTAGATACGCAGTATTTT. It is translated as CASRTASGLDTQYF.

The chain combines TRBV28 with TRBJ2-1; D might be TRBD2 (6 bases). The CDR3 contains 16 residues. The V gene's germline CDR1 is MDHEN and CDR2 SYDVKM. Trimming removed 6 bases from V and 4 bases from J, with 19 bases in between. The CDR3 DNA reads TGTGCCAGCAGCTGGGAGACGGGAGCTAGGTACAATGAGCAGTTCTTC. Translating gives CASSWETGARYNEQFF.

The chain employs TRBV6-1 and TRBJ1-2; a possible D gene is TRBD1 (5 bases). Trimming took 3 bases from V and 8 from J, leaving 16 bases between them. The CDR3 has 14 residues. Germline V gives CDR1 MNHNS, CDR2 SASEGT. The CDR3 sequence is CASSDLAQGNGYTF. CDR3 DNA sequence: TGTGCCAGCAGTGACCTCGCGCAGGGTAACGGCTACACCTTC.

CDR3 nucleotide sequence: TGTGCCAGTAGTATCGGGACGGACGGGAGCTACGAGCAGTACTTC. This sequence encodes CASSIGTDGSYEQYF. This rearrangement joins TRBV19 to TRBJ2-7, with a tentative D call TRBD2 (6 bases). The CDR3 length is 15 residues. Germline CDR1 LNHDA, CDR2 SQIVND (reference sequence). V was shortened by 3 bases and J by 3 bases, with 15 bases between the two germline ends.

The gene calls are TRBV4-2 and TRBJ1-3; TRBD1 might be the D (5 bases). CDR1 and CDR2 (germline): LGHNA, YNFKEQ. This CDR3 comprises 16 residues. V lost 4 bases to trimming and J lost 4 bases, with 17 bases between them. DNA for the CDR3: TGTGCCAGCAGCCTCGGACACCCACAGGTGGGAAACACCATATATTTT. Its protein product is CASSLGHPQVGNTIYF.

CDR3 loop: CASSLAPTGGIDEQYF. The CDR3, as DNA: TGTGCCAGCAGCTTAGCCCCGACAGGGGGCATCGACGAGCAGTACTTC. The chain carries TRBV7-8 and TRBJ2-7, with 10 positions matching TRBD1. Losses at the gene ends were 0 bases for V and 5 bases for J; bases not matched to a gene: 7. Germline CDR1 reads SGHVS; CDR2 reads FQNEAQ. This CDR3 is 16 amino acids long. The full variable domain, rest sourced from reference TRBV7-8 and TRBJ2-7, is GAGVSQSPRYKVAKRGQDVALRCDPISGHVSLFWYQQALGQGPEFLTYFQNEAQLDKSGLPSDRFFAERPEGSVSTLKIQRTQQEDSAVYLCASSLAPTGGIDEQYFGPGTRLTVT.

V is TRBV19 and J is TRBJ1-1, with 8 bases identical to TRBD1. The J segment lost 3 bases and the V segment lost 1 base, leaving 7 bases of the junction unmatched. Germline CDR1 reads LNHDA; CDR2 reads SQIVND (reference sequence). This CDR3 contains 16 residues. The CDR3 DNA follows: TGTGCCAGTAGTATAGCCTGGACAGGGCCGCACACTGAAGCTTTCTTT. Translating it yields CASSIAWTGPHTEAFF.

The chain carries TRBV7-2 and TRBJ1-1, with D possibly being TRBD1 (5 bases). Trimming took 5 bases from V and 1 from J, leaving 8 bases between them. From germline, CDR1 is SGHTA and CDR2 FQGNSA. This CDR3 has 13 residues. As DNA, the CDR3 is TGTGCCAGCAGCAACGACAGGAACACTGAAGCTTTCTTT. It specifies CASSNDRNTEAFF.

V gene TRBV19 combines with J gene TRBJ1-5; 7 bases are a match to TRBD1. The CDR3 has 12 residues. V was clipped by 11 bases and J by 3 bases; unmatched bases: 4. CDR1 and CDR2 from the germline V gene are LNHDA and SQIVND (reference sequence). CDR3 loop: CAVQGLNQPQHF. DNA of the CDR3: TGTGCCGTACAGGGGCTCAATCAGCCCCAGCATTTT. Full variable domain (rest looked up from reference TRBV19 and TRBJ1-5): DGGITQSPKYLFRKEGQNVTLSCEQNLNHDAMYWYRQDPGQGLRLIYYSQIVNDFQKGDIAEGYSVSREKKESFPLTVTSAQKNPTAFYLCAVQGLNQPQHFGDGTRLSIL.

V gene TRBV27 combines with J gene TRBJ2-3; tentatively, D is TRBD2 (5 bases). This CDR3 comprises 14 residues. Germline values: CDR1 MNHEY, CDR2 SMNVEV (reference sequence). Trimming shortened V by 5 bases and J by 0 bases, and 9 bases separated the two germline ends. DNA of the CDR3: TGTGCCAGCAGTCAGGAGCGGAGCACAGATACGCAGTATTTT. This codes for CASSQERSTDTQYF.

This chain links TRBV4-1 with TRBJ1-2; the D is unclear. This CDR3 has 13 residues. Looked up from germline, CDR1 is MGHRA and CDR2 is YSYEKL. With 1 base removed from V and 6 bases from J, the gap between germline ends came to 9 bases. The CDR3, as DNA: TGCGCCAGCAGCCAAGTTGAGGGAAATGGCTACACCTTC. This translates into CASSQVEGNGYTF.

V is TRBV28 and J is TRBJ1-1; D unclear. V lost 5 bases to trimming and J lost 2 bases, with 6 bases between them. From germline, CDR1 is MDHEN and CDR2 SYDVKM. The CDR3 spans 12 residues. The DNA for the CDR3 is TGTGCCAGCAGTCGTTTAAACACTGAAGCTTTCTTT. Protein: CASSRLNTEAFF.

The rearrangement joins TRBV28 to TRBJ2-3; D perhaps matches TRBD2 (5 bases). The CDR3 length is 15 residues. Germline CDR1 is MDHEN and CDR2 is SYDVKM. Between the trimmed V and J ends, which lost 5 bases and 1 base, there was a span of 13 bases. Here the CDR3 reads CASSPAGGGTDTQYF. The CDR3 DNA follows: TGTGCCAGCAGTCCCGCGGGTGGAGGCACAGATACGCAGTATTTT.

This chain uses TRBV28 with TRBJ2-1; 8 positions agree with TRBD1. There are 16 residues in the CDR3. Germline-derived CDR1 and CDR2 are MDHEN and SYDVKM. Losses at the gene ends were 5 bases for V and 5 bases for J; bases not matched to a gene: 11. The CDR3 here is CASSTTGTGHNNEQFF. The DNA for the CDR3 is TGTGCCAGCAGTACCACCGGGACAGGACACAACAATGAGCAGTTCTTC.

The rearrangement links TRBV7-9 to TRBJ2-3; weak D call: TRBD1 (6 bases). Germline CDR1 SEHNR, CDR2 FQNEAQ (reference sequence). CDR3 length equals 14 residues. V lost 2 bases and J lost 4, with 10 bases in between. Written as DNA, the CDR3 is TGTGCCAGCAGCTTATCATCAGGGGCAGATACGCAGTATTTT. It is translated as CASSLSSGADTQYF. The full variable domain, rest sourced from reference TRBV7-9 and TRBJ2-3, is DTGVSQNPRHKITKRGQNVTFRCDPISEHNRLYWYRQTLGQGPEFLTYFQNEAQLEKSRLLSDRFSAERPKGSFSTLEIQRTEQGDSAMYLCASSLSSGADTQYFGPGTRLTVL.

This chain connects TRBV5-4 to TRBJ2-7; 8 nucleotides align to TRBD2. V gave up 0 bases and J gave up 4 bases; unmatched junction bases: 3. The CDR3 is 14 amino acids. The germline V gene has CDR1 SGHNT and CDR2 YYREEE (reference sequence). The CDR3 sequence is CASSLGAGVYEQYF. CDR3 coding DNA: TGTGCCAGCAGCTTGGGAGCGGGAGTATACGAGCAGTACTTC. Combining the CDR3 with reference TRBV5-4 and TRBJ2-7 gives the whole variable domain ETGVTQSPTHLIKTRGQQVTLRCSSQSGHNTVSWYQQALGQGPQFIFQYYREEENGRGNFPPRFSGLQFPNYSSELNVNALELDDSALYLCASSLGAGVYEQYFGPGTRLTVT.

This chain uses TRBV9 with TRBJ2-7; D not certain. Germline CDR1 is SGDLS and CDR2 is YYNGEE. V was pared by 0 bases and J by 6 bases, with 19 bases between. The CDR3 totals 16 residues. The CDR3 DNA follows: TGTGCCAGCAGCGTAGGGGCCATCGAGCCTACCACCGAGCAGTACTTC. As protein: CASSVGAIEPTTEQYF.

The V and J genes are TRBV7-9 and TRBJ2-4, with D possibly matching TRBD2 (6 bases). The germline V gene encodes CDR1 SEHNR and CDR2 FQNEAQ (reference sequence). The CDR3 has 17 residues. Trimming stripped 5 bases from V and 2 bases from J, with 19 bases between. The CDR3 nucleotides are TGTGCCAGCAGCGTCTCCGGGAACGGGGGAACCAAAAACATTCAGTACTTC. Protein sequence: CASSVSGNGGTKNIQYF.